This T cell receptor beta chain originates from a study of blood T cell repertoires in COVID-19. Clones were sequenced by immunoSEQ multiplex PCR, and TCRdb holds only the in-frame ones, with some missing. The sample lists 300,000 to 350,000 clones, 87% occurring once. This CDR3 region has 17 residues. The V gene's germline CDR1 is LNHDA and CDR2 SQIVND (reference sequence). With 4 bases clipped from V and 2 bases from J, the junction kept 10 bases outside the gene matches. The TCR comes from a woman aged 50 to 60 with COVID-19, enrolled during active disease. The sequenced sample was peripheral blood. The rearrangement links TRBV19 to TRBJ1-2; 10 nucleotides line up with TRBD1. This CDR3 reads CASSTRVGGQGNYGYTF. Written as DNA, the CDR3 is TGTGCCAGTAGTACTCGGGTAGGGGGACAGGGGAACTATGGCTACACCTTC.